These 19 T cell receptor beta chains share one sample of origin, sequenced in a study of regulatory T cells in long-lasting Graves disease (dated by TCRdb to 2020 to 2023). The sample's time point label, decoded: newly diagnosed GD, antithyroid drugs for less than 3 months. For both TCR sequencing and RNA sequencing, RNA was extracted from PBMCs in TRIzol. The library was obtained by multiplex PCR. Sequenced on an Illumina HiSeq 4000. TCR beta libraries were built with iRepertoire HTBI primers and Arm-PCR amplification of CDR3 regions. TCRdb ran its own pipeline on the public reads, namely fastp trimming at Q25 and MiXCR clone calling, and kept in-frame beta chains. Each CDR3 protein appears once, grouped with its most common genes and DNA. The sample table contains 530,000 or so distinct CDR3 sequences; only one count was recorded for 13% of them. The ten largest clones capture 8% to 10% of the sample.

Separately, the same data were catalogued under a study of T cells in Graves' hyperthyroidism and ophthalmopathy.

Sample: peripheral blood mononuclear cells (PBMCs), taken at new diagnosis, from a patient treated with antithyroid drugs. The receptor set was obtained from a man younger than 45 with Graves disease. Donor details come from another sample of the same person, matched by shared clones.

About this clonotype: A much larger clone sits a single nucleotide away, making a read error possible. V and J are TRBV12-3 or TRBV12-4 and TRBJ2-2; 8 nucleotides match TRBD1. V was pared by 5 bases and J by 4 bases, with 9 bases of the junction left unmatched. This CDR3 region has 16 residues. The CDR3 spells CASSPWAGGPTGELFF. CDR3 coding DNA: TGTGCCAGCAGTCCCTGGGCAGGGGGCCCCACCGGGGAGCTGTTTTTT.

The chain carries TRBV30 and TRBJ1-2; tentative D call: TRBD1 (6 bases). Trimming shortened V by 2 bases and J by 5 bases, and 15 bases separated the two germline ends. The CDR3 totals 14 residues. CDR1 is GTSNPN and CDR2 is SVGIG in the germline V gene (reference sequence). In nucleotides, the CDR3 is TGTGCCTGGAGTCCCTTGACAGGCTTTTATGGCTACACCTTC. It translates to CAWSPLTGFYGYTF.

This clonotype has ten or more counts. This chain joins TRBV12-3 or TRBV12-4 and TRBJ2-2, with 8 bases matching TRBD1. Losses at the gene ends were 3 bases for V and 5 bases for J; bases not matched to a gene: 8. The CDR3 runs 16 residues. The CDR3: CASSFGTGTRTGELFF. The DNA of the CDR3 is TGTGCCAGCAGTTTTGGGACAGGAACCCGAACCGGGGAGCTGTTTTTT.

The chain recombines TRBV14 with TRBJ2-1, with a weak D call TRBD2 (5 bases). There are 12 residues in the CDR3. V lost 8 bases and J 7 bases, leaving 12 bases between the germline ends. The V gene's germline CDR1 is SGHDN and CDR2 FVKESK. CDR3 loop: CASGSPHNEQFF. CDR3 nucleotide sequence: TGTGCCAGCGGGAGCCCCCATAATGAGCAGTTCTTC.

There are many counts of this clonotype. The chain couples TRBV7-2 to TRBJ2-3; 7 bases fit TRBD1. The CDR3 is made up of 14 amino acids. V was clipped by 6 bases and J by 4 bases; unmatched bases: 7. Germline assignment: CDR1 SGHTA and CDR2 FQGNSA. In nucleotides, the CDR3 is TGTGCCAGCAGGTTTTTAGGGGGCGCAGATACGCAGTATTTT. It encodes CASRFLGGADTQYF.

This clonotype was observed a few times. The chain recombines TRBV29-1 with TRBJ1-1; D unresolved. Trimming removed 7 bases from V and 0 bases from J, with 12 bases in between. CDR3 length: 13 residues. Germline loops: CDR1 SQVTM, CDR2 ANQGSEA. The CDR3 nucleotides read TGCAGCGCCGAAGGCCGAATGAACACTGAAGCTTTCTTT. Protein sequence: CSAEGRMNTEAFF.

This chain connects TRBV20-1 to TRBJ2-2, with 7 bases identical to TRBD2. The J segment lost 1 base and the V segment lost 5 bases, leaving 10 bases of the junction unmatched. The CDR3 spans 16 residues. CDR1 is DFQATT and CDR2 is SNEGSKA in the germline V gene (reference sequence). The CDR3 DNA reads TGCAGTGCTCGACGCTATGGGGGGGGGAACACCGGGGAGCTGTTTTTT. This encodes CSARRYGGGNTGELFF.

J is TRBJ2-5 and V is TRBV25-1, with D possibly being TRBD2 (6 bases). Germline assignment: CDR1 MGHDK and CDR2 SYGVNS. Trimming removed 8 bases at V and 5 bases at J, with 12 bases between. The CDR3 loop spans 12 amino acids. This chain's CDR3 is CASGGSAETQYF. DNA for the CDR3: TGTGCCAGCGGGGGGTCGGCGGAGACCCAGTACTTC.

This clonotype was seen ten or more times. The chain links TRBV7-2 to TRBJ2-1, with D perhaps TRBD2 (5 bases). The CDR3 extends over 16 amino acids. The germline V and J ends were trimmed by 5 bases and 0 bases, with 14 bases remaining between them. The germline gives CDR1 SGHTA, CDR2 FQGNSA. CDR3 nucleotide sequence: TGTGCCAGCAGCCCTCACGGCGGGCCCTCCTACAATGAGCAGTTCTTC. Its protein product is CASSPHGGPSYNEQFF.

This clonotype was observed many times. CDR3 amino acids: CASFKGRGRGVNTEAFF. The CDR3 region has the DNA TGTGCCAGCTTTAAGGGACGCGGACGCGGGGTGAACACTGAAGCTTTCTTT. V and J are TRBV2 and TRBJ1-1; TRBD1 is a possible D gene (5 bases). In germline, CDR1 is SNHLY, CDR2 FYNNEI. V lost 8 bases and J 0 bases, leaving 22 bases between the germline ends. The CDR3 runs to 17 residues.

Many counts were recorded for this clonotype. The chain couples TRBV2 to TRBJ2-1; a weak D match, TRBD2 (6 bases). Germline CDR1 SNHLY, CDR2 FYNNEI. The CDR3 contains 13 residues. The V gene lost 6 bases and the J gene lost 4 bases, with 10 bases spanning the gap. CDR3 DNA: TGTGCCAGCAGGGAGGGCTCGTACAATGAGCAGTTCTTC. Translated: CASREGSYNEQFF.

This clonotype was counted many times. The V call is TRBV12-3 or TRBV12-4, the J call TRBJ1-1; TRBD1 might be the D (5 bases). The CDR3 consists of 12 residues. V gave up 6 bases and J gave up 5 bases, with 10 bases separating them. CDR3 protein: CASSRGVTEAFF. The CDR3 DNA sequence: TGTGCCAGCAGCCGAGGGGTTACTGAAGCTTTCTTT.

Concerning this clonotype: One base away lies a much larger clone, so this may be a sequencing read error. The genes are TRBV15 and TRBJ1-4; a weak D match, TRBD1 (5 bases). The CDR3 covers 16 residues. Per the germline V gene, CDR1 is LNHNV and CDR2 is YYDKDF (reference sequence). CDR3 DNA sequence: TGTGCCACCAGCAGAGACAGGCCAGGGATGGATGAAAAACCGTTTTTT. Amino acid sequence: CATSRDRPGMDEKPFF.

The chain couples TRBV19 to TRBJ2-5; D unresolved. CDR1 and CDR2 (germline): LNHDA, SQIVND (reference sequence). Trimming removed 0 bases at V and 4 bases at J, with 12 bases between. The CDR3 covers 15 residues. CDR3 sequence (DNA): TGTGCCAGTAGTATAGATACCTCCAGCCGAGAGACCCAGTACTTC. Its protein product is CASSIDTSSRETQYF.

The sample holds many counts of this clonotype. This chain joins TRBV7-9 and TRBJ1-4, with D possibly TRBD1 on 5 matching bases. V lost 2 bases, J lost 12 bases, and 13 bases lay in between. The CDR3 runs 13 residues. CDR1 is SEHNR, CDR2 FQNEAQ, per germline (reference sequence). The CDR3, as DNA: TGTGCCAGCAGCTTACGGACACCCCTGGAACTGTTTTTT. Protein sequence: CASSLRTPLELFF.

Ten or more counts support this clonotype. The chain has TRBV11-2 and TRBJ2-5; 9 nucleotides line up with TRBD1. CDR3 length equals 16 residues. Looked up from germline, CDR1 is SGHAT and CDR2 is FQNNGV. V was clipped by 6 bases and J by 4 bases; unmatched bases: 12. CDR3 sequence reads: CASRATGTGKGETQYF. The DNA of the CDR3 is TGTGCCAGCAGAGCAACCGGGACAGGGAAGGGAGAGACCCAGTACTTC.

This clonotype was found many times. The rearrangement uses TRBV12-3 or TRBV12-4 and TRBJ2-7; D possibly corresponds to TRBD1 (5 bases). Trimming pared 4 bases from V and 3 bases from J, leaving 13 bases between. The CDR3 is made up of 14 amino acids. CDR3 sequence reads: CASSSQGLYYEQYF. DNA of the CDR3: TGTGCCAGCAGTTCCCAGGGTTTGTACTACGAGCAGTACTTC.

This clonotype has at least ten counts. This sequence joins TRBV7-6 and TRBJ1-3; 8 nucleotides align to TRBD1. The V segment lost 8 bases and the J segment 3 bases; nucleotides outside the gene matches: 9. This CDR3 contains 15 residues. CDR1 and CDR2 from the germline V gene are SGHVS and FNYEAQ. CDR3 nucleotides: TGTGCCAGCCGCAATCCGACAGGGGATGGAAACACCATATATTTT. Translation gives CASRNPTGDGNTIYF.

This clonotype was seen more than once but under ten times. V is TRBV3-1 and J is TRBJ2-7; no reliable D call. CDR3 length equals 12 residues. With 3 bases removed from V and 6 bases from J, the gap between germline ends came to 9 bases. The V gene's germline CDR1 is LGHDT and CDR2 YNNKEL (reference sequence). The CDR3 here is CASSHVATEQYF. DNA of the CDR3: TGTGCCAGCAGCCACGTAGCTACCGAGCAGTACTTC.